The next 21 T cell receptor beta chains were all read from a single sample in a study of T cell responses to AZD1222 COVID-19 vaccine listed by TCRdb under 2021. In light of the paper, this sample's time point label describes: baseline before first vaccination. The sample's treatment or condition, from its label and the paper: meningococcal conjugate vaccine given as trial control. Libraries were made using the immunoSEQ multiplex PCR assay. Entries here come from immuneACCESS through TCRdb and include only in-frame sequences with V and J called. Some clones fail to appear in such tables; in the studies checked, an unresolved V gene covers under half of the shortfall, and the cause of the remainder is unknown. The sample includes 140,000 to 150,000 clones, with around nine tenths observed a single time. The leading ten clones occupy about 3% of the sample. Sequencing was performed on peripheral blood, taken on day 0 of MenACWY control vaccination. All receptors derive from an adult in good health.

The chain is built from TRBV3-1 (or the pseudogene TRBV3-2) and TRBJ2-7; D is unresolved. Deletions cut 1 base from V and 4 bases from J, with 14 bases between. This CDR3 is built from 15 residues. The V gene's germline CDR1 is LGHDT and CDR2 YNNKEL (reference sequence). This CDR3 is CASSQGAVSRYEQYF. The CDR3 DNA sequence: TGTGCCAGCAGCCAAGGGGCGGTCTCGAGGTACGAGCAGTACTTC.

The chain couples TRBV18 to TRBJ1-2, with D unresolved. The CDR3 length is 12 residues. Trimming removed 3 bases from V and 8 bases from J, with 10 bases in between. Germline CDR1 reads KGHSH; CDR2 reads LQKENI. The CDR3 region is CASSPTGEGYTF. In DNA, the CDR3 is TGTGCCAGCTCACCCACCGGGGAAGGCTACACCTTC.

V and J are TRBV5-1 and TRBJ2-5; D is uncertain. Germline V gives CDR1 SGHRS, CDR2 YFSETQ. This CDR3 has 14 residues. V gave up 5 bases and J gave up 2 bases, with 13 bases separating them. The CDR3 bases are TGCGCCAGCAGTGGCTTCGCAAGGCAAGAGACCCAGTACTTC. It is translated as CASSGFARQETQYF. The complete variable domain, with remaining parts taken from reference TRBV5-1 and TRBJ2-5, reads KAGVTQTPRYLIKTRGQQVTLSCSPISGHRSVSWYQQTPGQGLQFLFEYFSETQRNKGNFPGRFSGRQFSNSRSEMNVSTLELGDSALYLCASSGFARQETQYFGPGTRLLVL.

This clone was seen only once. The gene calls are TRBV28 and TRBJ2-1; D not resolved. Germline loops: CDR1 MDHEN, CDR2 SYDVKM. There are 13 residues in the CDR3. The V end was cut by 2 bases, the J end by 5 bases, with 7 bases between. In DNA, the CDR3 is TGTGCCAGCAGTTTAGGGCCAAACAATGAGCAGTTCTTC. This encodes CASSLGPNNEQFF.

The chain recombines TRBV7-9 with TRBJ2-1, with a possible D match to TRBD2 (5 bases). The CDR3 loop spans 13 amino acids. V was clipped by 4 bases and J by 5 bases, with 9 bases between them. Looked up from germline, CDR1 is SEHNR and CDR2 is FQNEAQ (reference sequence). The DNA for the CDR3 is TGTGCCAGCAGCTCAGGACTCCACAATGAGCAGTTCTTC. It yields the protein CASSSGLHNEQFF.

CDR3 DNA: TGTGCCAGCAGCCATTCCCACAAAGCTTTCTTT. Amino acids: CASSHSHKAFF. The gene calls are TRBV6-6 and TRBJ1-1; D uncertain. Germline V gives CDR1 MNHNY, CDR2 SVGAGI (reference sequence). This CDR3 region has 11 residues. V lost 6 bases to trimming and J lost 9 bases, with 11 bases between them.

The rearrangement links TRBV9 to TRBJ2-7; the match to TRBD2 covers 9 bases. The ends lost 0 bases at V and 7 bases at J; junction bases unmatched: 8. This CDR3 region has 15 residues. Per germline, CDR1 SGDLS and CDR2 YYNGEE. CDR3 nucleotides: TGTGCCAGCAGCGTAGCGCCTAGCGGGGAAAGGGAGCAGTACTTC. Translating it yields CASSVAPSGEREQYF.

V is TRBV7-3 and J is TRBJ2-1, with 9 bases that match TRBD2. V lost 5 bases to trimming and J lost 9 bases; unmatched junction nucleotides: 5. Germline V gene sequence: CDR1 SGHTA, CDR2 FQGTGA. CDR3 length equals 13 residues. The chain's CDR3 is CASSALLAGEQFF. Written as DNA, the CDR3 is TGTGCCAGCAGCGCCTTACTAGCGGGTGAGCAGTTCTTC.

The gene calls are TRBV6-6 and TRBJ1-4; D is unclear. The CDR3 totals 15 residues. Germline assignment: CDR1 MNHNY and CDR2 SVGAGI (reference sequence). V lost 5 bases and J lost 0, with 10 bases in between. CDR3 bases: TGTGCCAGCAGTCGCTACCGTGCAACTAATGAAAAACTGTTTTTT. Residues: CASSRYRATNEKLFF.

The chain recombines TRBV28 with TRBJ2-2; either TRBD1 or TRBD2 may fit D (5 bases each). The CDR3 loop spans 15 amino acids. Germline assignment: CDR1 MDHEN and CDR2 SYDVKM. Trimming shortened V by 4 bases and J by 6 bases, and 15 bases separated the two germline ends. The CDR3: CASSSPGDPSGELFF. In nucleotides, the CDR3 is TGTGCCAGCAGTTCTCCCGGGGACCCGTCCGGGGAGCTGTTTTTT.

This clone showed up just once. The chain has TRBV14 and TRBJ2-2; 8 bases map to TRBD1. In germline, CDR1 is SGHDN, CDR2 FVKESK. The CDR3 sequence is 18 residues long. V shed 4 bases, J shed 6 bases, and the junction held 16 bases outside the gene matches. The DNA for the CDR3 is TGTGCCAGCAGCCCTACTGGACTCGGACAGGGACGATCCGGGGAGCTGTTTTTT. Translated, it gives CASSPTGLGQGRSGELFF.

J is TRBJ1-1 and V is TRBV28; D ambiguous. The ends were cut back, 10 bases at V and 8 bases at J, with 11 bases in the middle. The CDR3 is made up of 10 amino acids. The germline V gene encodes CDR1 MDHEN and CDR2 SYDVKM. The CDR3 loop reads CATTLGEAFF. The CDR3 coding sequence is TGTGCCACCACTCTCGGAGAAGCTTTCTTT.

The J gene is TRBJ1-2, the V gene TRBV3-1 (or the pseudogene TRBV3-2); D uncertain. The CDR3 totals 12 residues. V was cut by 6 bases and J by 9 bases, with 14 bases left in between. Germline V gene data show CDR1 as LGHDT and CDR2 as YNNKEL (reference sequence). The DNA for the CDR3 is TGTGCCAGCAGAAGAGAGGCTGGTAGCTACACCTTC. Translating it yields CASRREAGSYTF.

The chain employs TRBV19 and TRBJ2-7; 9 bases are a match to TRBD1. This CDR3 spans 16 amino acids. V lost 4 bases to trimming and J lost 2 bases; unmatched junction nucleotides: 9. Germline CDR1 LNHDA, CDR2 SQIVND (reference sequence). The CDR3 loop is CASSKSGTGTTYEQYF. DNA for the CDR3: TGTGCCAGTAGTAAGTCTGGGACAGGGACCACCTACGAGCAGTACTTC.

The chain employs TRBV6-5 and TRBJ1-3; perhaps TRBD1 as D (5 bases). The CDR3 consists of 16 residues. Trimming removed 4 bases from V and 2 bases from J, with 15 bases in between. Germline V gene lookup returns CDR1 MNHEY and CDR2 SVGAGI. The CDR3 DNA reads TGTGCCAGCAGTTTGGCCCGGGGCCGGACTGGAAACACCATATATTTT. Residues: CASSLARGRTGNTIYF.

This clone was detected only a few times. The chain couples TRBV7-9 to TRBJ1-4, with 10 nucleotides matching TRBD1. Germline lookup yields CDR1 SEHNR and CDR2 FQNEAQ (reference sequence). V shed 5 bases, J shed 4 bases, and the junction held 7 bases outside the gene matches. The CDR3 is 16 residues long. Here the CDR3 reads CASSQTGGAGNEKLFF. The CDR3 DNA follows: TGTGCCAGCAGCCAGACAGGGGGCGCTGGTAATGAAAAACTGTTTTTT.

The chain carries TRBV29-1 and TRBJ2-7, with TRBD2 identical over 8 bases. The CDR3 sequence is 12 residues long. V was pared by 6 bases and J by 5 bases, with 6 bases of the junction left unmatched. The germline V gene encodes CDR1 SQVTM and CDR2 ANQGSEA. The CDR3 nucleotides are TGCAGCGTCAGCGGGAGCACCGACGAGCAGTACTTC. This translates into CSVSGSTDEQYF.

V usage is TRBV6-5 and J usage is TRBJ2-1, with 12 nucleotides matching TRBD2. Germline lookup yields CDR1 MNHEY and CDR2 SVGAGI. The CDR3 contains 14 residues. Trimming removed 7 bases from V and 5 bases from J; junction bases left unmatched: 3. The CDR3 spells CASTRTSGDNEQFF. CDR3 DNA sequence: TGTGCCAGCACCCGGACTAGCGGGGACAATGAGCAGTTCTTC.

V is TRBV6-4 and J is TRBJ1-2; D possibly corresponds to TRBD1 (5 bases). The CDR3 spans 14 residues. CDR1 is MRHNA and CDR2 is SNTAGT in the germline V gene. CDR3 amino acids: CAKIQAHLFYGYTF. For the CDR3, the DNA is TGTGCAAAAATACAGGCACACCTTTTCTATGGCTACACCTTC.

This rearrangement joins TRBV6-5 to TRBJ1-5; TRBD1 matches 8 bases. The CDR3 is 15 residues long. Germline V gives CDR1 MNHEY, CDR2 SVGAGI. V gave up 6 bases and J gave up 0 bases; unmatched junction bases: 4. CDR3 amino acids: CASRRQGNSNQPQHF. The CDR3 bases are TGTGCCAGCAGACGACAGGGGAATAGCAATCAGCCCCAGCATTTT.

This clone has just a few counts. This sequence joins TRBV28 and TRBJ1-5, with D maybe TRBD1 (6 bases). V lost 5 bases to trimming and J lost 2 bases, with 28 bases between them. CDR3 size: 20 residues. CDR1 and CDR2 (germline): MDHEN, SYDVKM. This CDR3 reads CASSPGLQGLSVRGNQPQHF. The CDR3 coding sequence is TGTGCCAGCAGTCCAGGACTACAGGGTTTATCGGTGCGAGGCAATCAGCCCCAGCATTTT.